The clone carrying this TCR beta chain was seen more than once but under ten times. Its specificity is not known. The sample originates from a study of T cell repertoires in cytomegalovirus infection. Whole-study context: In public TCR beta signatures, there were indications of both CMV infection and matching HLA type. General study findings and limits: Cumulative public TCR beta family frequency identified CMV carriers with the relevant HLA. Dominating the ex vivo response were TCR beta clonotypes that were CMV-specific and HLA-C-restricted.

The CDR3 consists of 21 residues. CDR1 and CDR2 (germline): LGHNA, YNFKEQ. V shed 1 base and J 1 base; nucleotides not matched to a gene: 16. TCRdb re-derived calls from the reads in MiXCR, one entry per CDR3 protein. This table has a few hundred thousand distinct CDR3 sequences, 9.5% appearing once. This clonotype was sampled from a human donor in good health (CMV status not recorded). Some clones in this sample may be carry-over from other donors' samples. The sample taken for sequencing was PBMCs. This rearrangement joins TRBV4-2 to TRBJ2-2, with TRBD1 identical over 9 bases. The CDR3 region has the DNA TGTGCCAGCAGCCAAGGGGCCGGGACAGGGACGGTAAAGGGGAACACCGGGGAGCTGTTTTTT. This sequence encodes CASSQGAGTGTVKGNTGELFF.